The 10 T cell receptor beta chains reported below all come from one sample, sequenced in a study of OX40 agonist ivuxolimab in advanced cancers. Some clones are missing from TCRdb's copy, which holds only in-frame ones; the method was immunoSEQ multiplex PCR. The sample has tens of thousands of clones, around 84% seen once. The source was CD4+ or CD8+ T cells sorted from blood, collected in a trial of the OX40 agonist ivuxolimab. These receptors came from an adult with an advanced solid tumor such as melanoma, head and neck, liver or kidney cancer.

The DNA for the CDR3 is TGTGCCAGCAGCTTATATAGCGGGGGGGCCGGCGGGGAGCTGTTTTTT. Translated, it gives CASSLYSGGAGGELFF. This chain uses TRBV7-7 with TRBJ2-2; TRBD2 aligns across 11 bases. Germline V gene sequence: CDR1 SSHAT, CDR2 FNYEAQ (reference sequence). Trimming at V came to 2 bases and at J to 7 bases, leaving 6 bases not matched to a gene. This CDR3 contains 16 residues.

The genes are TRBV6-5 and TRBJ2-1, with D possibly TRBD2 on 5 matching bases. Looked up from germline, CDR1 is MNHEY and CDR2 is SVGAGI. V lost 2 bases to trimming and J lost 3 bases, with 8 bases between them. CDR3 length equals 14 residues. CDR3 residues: CASSYGERYNEQFF. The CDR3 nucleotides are TGTGCCAGCAGTTACGGGGAGCGCTACAATGAGCAGTTCTTC.

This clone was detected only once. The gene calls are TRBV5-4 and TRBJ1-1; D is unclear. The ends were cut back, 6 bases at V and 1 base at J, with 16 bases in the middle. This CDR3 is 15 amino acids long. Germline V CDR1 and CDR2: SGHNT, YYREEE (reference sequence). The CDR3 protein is CASTQAWGTNTEAFF. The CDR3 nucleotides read TGTGCCAGCACCCAGGCGTGGGGTACGAACACTGAAGCTTTCTTT.

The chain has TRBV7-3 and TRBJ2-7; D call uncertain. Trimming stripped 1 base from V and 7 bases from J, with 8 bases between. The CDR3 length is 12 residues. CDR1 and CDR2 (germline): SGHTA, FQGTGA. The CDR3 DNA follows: TGTGCCAGCAGCTTAATAGGTGGGGAGCAGTACTTC. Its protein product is CASSLIGGEQYF. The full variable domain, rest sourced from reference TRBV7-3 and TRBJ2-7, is GAGVSQTPSNKVTEKGKYVELRCDPISGHTALYWYRQSLGQGPEFLIYFQGTGAADDSGLPNDRFFAVRPEGSVSTLKIQRTERGDSAVYLCASSLIGGEQYFGPGTRLTVT.

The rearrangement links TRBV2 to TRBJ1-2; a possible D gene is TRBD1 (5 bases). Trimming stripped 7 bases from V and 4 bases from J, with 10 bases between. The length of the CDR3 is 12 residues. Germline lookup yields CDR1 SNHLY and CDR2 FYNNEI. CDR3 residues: CASKGRVYGYTF. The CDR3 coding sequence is TGTGCCAGCAAGGGCAGGGTCTATGGCTACACCTTC.

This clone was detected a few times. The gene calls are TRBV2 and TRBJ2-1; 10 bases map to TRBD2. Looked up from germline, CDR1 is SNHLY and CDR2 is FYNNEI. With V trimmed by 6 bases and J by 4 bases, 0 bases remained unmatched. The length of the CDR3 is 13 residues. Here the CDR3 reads CASRLAGYNEQFF. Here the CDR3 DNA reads TGTGCCAGCAGACTAGCGGGGTACAATGAGCAGTTCTTC. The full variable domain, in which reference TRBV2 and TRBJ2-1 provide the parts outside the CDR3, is EPEVTQTPSHQVTQMGQEVILRCVPISNHLYFYWYRQILGQKVEFLVSFYNNEISEKSEIFDDQFSVERPDGSNFTLKIRSTKLEDSAMYFCASRLAGYNEQFFGPGTRLTVL.

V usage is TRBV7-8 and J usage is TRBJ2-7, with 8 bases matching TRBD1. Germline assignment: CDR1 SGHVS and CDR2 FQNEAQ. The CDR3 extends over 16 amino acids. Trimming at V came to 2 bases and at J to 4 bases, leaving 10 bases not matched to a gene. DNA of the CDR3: TGTGCCAGCAGCTTACCTAGGGACAGGAACATATACGAGCAGTACTTC. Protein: CASSLPRDRNIYEQYF.

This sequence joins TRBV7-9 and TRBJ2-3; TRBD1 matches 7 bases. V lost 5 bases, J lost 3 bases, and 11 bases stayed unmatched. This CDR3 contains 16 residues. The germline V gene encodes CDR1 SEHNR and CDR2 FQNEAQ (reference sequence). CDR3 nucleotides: TGTGCCAGCAGCCTCCGAACAGGGGATGGGACAGATACGCAGTATTTT. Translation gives CASSLRTGDGTDTQYF.

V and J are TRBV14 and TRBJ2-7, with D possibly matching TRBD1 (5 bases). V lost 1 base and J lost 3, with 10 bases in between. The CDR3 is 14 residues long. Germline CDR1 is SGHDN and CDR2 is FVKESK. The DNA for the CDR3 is TGTGCCAGCAGCCAAGGGAACAGGTACTACGAGCAGTACTTC. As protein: CASSQGNRYYEQYF.

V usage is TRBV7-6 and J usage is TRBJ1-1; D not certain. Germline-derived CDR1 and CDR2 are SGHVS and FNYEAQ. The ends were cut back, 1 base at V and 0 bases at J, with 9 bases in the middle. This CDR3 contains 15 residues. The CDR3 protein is CASSLGEEMNTEAFF. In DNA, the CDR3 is TGTGCCAGCAGCTTAGGTGAAGAGATGAACACTGAAGCTTTCTTT.